One and the same sample provided the 14 T cell receptor beta chains below, sequenced in a study of T cells in Graves' hyperthyroidism and ophthalmopathy. Amplified TCR beta CDR3 regions came from RNA transcripts. HTBI primers were used for first-round RT-PCR of the TCR CDR3. In TCRdb, the multiplex PCR reads were re-called with MiXCR into one record per CDR3 protein. The table lists hundreds of thousands of distinct CDR3 sequences, around 20% of them singletons. The sequencing sample was made of blood. All receptors come from a man between 25 and 39 years old with Graves' ophthalmopathy.

The table lists this clonotype with many counts. This chain connects TRBV11-2 to TRBJ2-3; 13 nucleotides match TRBD2. V dropped 5 bases and J dropped 1; count of bases not matched to a gene: 6. The CDR3 is 17 amino acids. CDR1 SGHAT and CDR2 FQNNGV come from the germline V gene. The CDR3 spells CASSLRLAGGRTDTQYF. The CDR3 DNA follows: TGTGCCAGCAGCCTTAGACTAGCGGGAGGACGCACAGATACGCAGTATTTT.

This clonotype was detected many times. CDR3 amino acids: CSARGYSNQPQHF. For the CDR3, the DNA is TGCAGTGCTAGAGGGTATAGCAATCAGCCCCAGCATTTT. V usage is TRBV20-1 and J usage is TRBJ1-5; D is unclear. The V gene's germline CDR1 is DFQATT and CDR2 SNEGSKA (reference sequence). This CDR3 spans 13 amino acids. Trimming stripped 1 base from V and 0 bases from J, with 4 bases between.

The genes are TRBV10-3 and TRBJ2-7; D may be TRBD1 or TRBD2 (5 bases each). V was pared by 6 bases and J by 5 bases, with 20 bases between. Germline V gene sequence: CDR1 ENHRY, CDR2 SYGVKD. This CDR3 is 15 amino acids long. The CDR3 is CAISASGTGHHEQYF. The CDR3 DNA follows: TGTGCCATCAGCGCCTCCGGGACCGGGCACCACGAGCAGTACTTC.

The CDR3 nucleotides read TGTGCCAGCAGCGTAGGACACGCCAATGAGCAGTTCTTC. It yields the protein CASSVGHANEQFF. The chain joins TRBV9 to TRBJ2-1; D not certain. The CDR3 sequence is 13 residues long. Germline CDR1 SGDLS, CDR2 YYNGEE. The V end lost 0 bases, the J end lost 6 bases, and 7 bases lay between the germline ends.

This clonotype was recorded a few times. CDR3 amino acids: CASSSNWESTEAFF. For the CDR3, the DNA is TGCGCCAGCAGTAGTAACTGGGAATCCACTGAAGCTTTCTTT. The genes are TRBV10-2 and TRBJ1-1; no clear D gene. The CDR3 has 14 amino acids. V was pared by 5 bases and J by 4 bases, with 14 bases between. The germline CDR1 and CDR2 sequences are WSHSY and SAAADI.

The chain joins TRBV9 to TRBJ1-6; D gene uncertain. This CDR3 comprises 13 residues. The V and J ends lost 3 bases and 7 bases respectively, with 8 bases between them. The germline V gene encodes CDR1 SGDLS and CDR2 YYNGEE. CDR3: CASSAGSNSPLHF. The CDR3 coding sequence is TGTGCCAGCAGCGCCGGATCCAATTCACCCCTCCACTTT.

This chain links TRBV20-1 with TRBJ2-1; TRBD1 might be the D (5 bases). The germline V and J ends were trimmed by 0 bases and 1 base, with 10 bases remaining between them. The CDR3 has 15 amino acids. Looked up from germline, CDR1 is DFQATT and CDR2 is SNEGSKA (reference sequence). The CDR3 region is CSARDKRQSYNEQFF. The DNA of the CDR3 is TGCAGTGCTAGAGATAAGCGACAGTCCTACAATGAGCAGTTCTTC.

As regards this clonotype: One end of the junction fails to match germline, which may point to a read error. The chain is built from TRBV5-1 and TRBJ2-1; D ambiguous. The CDR3 runs 12 residues. Germline CDR1 is SGHRS and CDR2 is YFSETQ. CDR3 DNA: TGTGCCAGCCTCCTAGTTGGGAATGAGCAGTTCTTC. Its translation: CASLLVGNEQFF. The complete variable domain, with remaining parts taken from reference TRBV5-1 and TRBJ2-1, reads KAGVTQTPRYLIKTRGQQVTLSCSPISGHRSVSWYQQTPGQGLQFLFEYFSETQRNKGNFPGRFSGRQFSNSRSEMNVSTLELGDSALYLCASLLVGNEQFFGPGTRLTVL.

In its sample, this clonotype was seen a few times. V usage is TRBV9 and J usage is TRBJ2-7, with TRBD1 matching 8 bases. This CDR3 is built from 14 residues. Germline V lookup: CDR1 SGDLS, CDR2 YYNGEE. With 3 bases clipped from V and 3 bases from J, the junction kept 5 bases outside the gene matches. The CDR3 spells CASSAGTGLYEQYF. The CDR3 DNA is TGTGCCAGCAGCGCAGGGACAGGTCTCTACGAGCAGTACTTC.

This clonotype was observed many times. This chain connects TRBV5-1 to TRBJ1-2; D gene uncertain. Trimming pared 4 bases from V and 0 bases from J, leaving 7 bases between. The CDR3 has 13 amino acids. Per the germline V gene, CDR1 is SGHRS and CDR2 is YFSETQ. CDR3: CASSPTANYGYTF. CDR3 DNA: TGCGCCAGCAGCCCCACAGCTAACTATGGCTACACCTTC.

Many counts were recorded for this clonotype. This chain links TRBV2 with TRBJ2-7, with 10 bases identical to TRBD2. The CDR3 has 17 residues. The V segment lost 3 bases and the J segment 2 bases; nucleotides outside the gene matches: 10. The germline V gene has CDR1 SNHLY and CDR2 FYNNEI. CDR3 nucleotide sequence: TGTGCCAGCAGTGACCTAGCGGGGGCCGGAATAACCTACGAGCAGTACTTC. Protein: CASSDLAGAGITYEQYF.

This clonotype was seen only a few times. This chain links TRBV18 with TRBJ2-1, with 11 nucleotides matching TRBD2. V was pared by 3 bases and J by 7 bases, with 5 bases of the junction left unmatched. The CDR3 is 15 residues long. Germline CDR1 is KGHSH and CDR2 is LQKENI. The CDR3 is CASSPGLAARNEQFF. The CDR3 nucleotides read TGTGCCAGCTCACCGGGACTAGCGGCAAGGAATGAGCAGTTCTTC.

In this sample, this clonotype turned up a few times. The chain joins TRBV7-9 to TRBJ1-2; possible D gene TRBD1, 6 bases. Germline V gives CDR1 SEHNR, CDR2 FQNEAQ (reference sequence). The CDR3 extends over 14 amino acids. V was shortened by 2 bases and J by 7 bases, with 14 bases between the two germline ends. The CDR3 DNA sequence: TGTGCCAGCAGCTTAATCAGGGGCGCAGGTGGCTACACCTTC. Translating gives CASSLIRGAGGYTF.

In the case of this clonotype: Since a much larger clone is just one base distant, this may be a read error. The V call is TRBV7-9, the J call TRBJ2-5, with D uncertain. The CDR3 spans 14 residues. In germline, CDR1 is SEHNR, CDR2 FQNEAQ (reference sequence). CDR3 amino acids: CASSLASLQETQCF. Here the CDR3 DNA reads TGTGCCAGCAGCTTAGCCAGCTTACAAGAGACCCAGTGCTTC. Variable domain in full (rest from reference TRBV7-9 and TRBJ2-5): DTGVSQNPRHKITKRGQNVTFRCDPISEHNRLYWYRQTLGQGPEFLTYFQNEAQLEKSRLLSDRFSAERPKGSFSTLEIQRTEQGDSAMYLCASSLASLQETQCFGPGTRLLVL.